Sequencing of this T cell receptor beta chain was carried out in a study of cytomegalovirus exposure and HLA in healthy donors. The study, taken as a whole, reports: The study recorded about 150 TCR beta chains that were cytomegalovirus-associated.

This CDR3 has 15 residues. Germline assignment: CDR1 LNHNV and CDR2 YYDKDF (reference sequence). V lost 3 bases and J 7 bases, leaving 16 bases between the germline ends. Of note for this clone: Its matching antigen is unknown.

The PCR was carried out with 60 Vbeta primers and 13 Jbeta primers. Generated by immunoSEQ multiplex PCR, the TCRdb table keeps only in-frame clones and is missing some. Of more than 90,000 clones in the sample, about three quarters were seen once. The source is a human donor in good health. Material for sequencing was PBMCs. The rearrangement uses TRBV15 and TRBJ2-1; TRBD2 is a possible D gene (6 bases). The CDR3 coding sequence is TGTGCCACCAGCAGTTACGGGAGTCAGTCGAATGAGCAGTTCTTC. This translates into CATSSYGSQSNEQFF.